A selection of T cell receptor beta chains follows, all from one sample in a study of blood T cells in healthy people across ages. TCRdb redid the calling of the 5' RACE reads with MiXCR, one entry per CDR3 protein. The sample lists roughly 500,000 distinct CDR3 sequences, 24% occurring once. The same data also contributed to another study, on T cells of mothers and their children.

Sequencing used blood. The receptors originated from a boy between 10 and 17 years old in good health. Both conserved end residues are part of each CDR3. D genes are given only for firm matches. Size tells how often a clone was seen (once, few, many) or the class of an expanded clone, and some rows leave it out.

18	TRBJ2-3	TRBV4-2	-	TRBD2	CASSPPLGLAGAEDTQYF	TGTGCCAGCAGCCCTCCCCTTGGACTAGCGGGAGCAGAAGATACGCAGTATTTT
16	TRBJ1-6	TRBV6-2/TRBV6-3	-	-	CASSDGLGSYNSPLHF	TGTGCCAGCAGCGACGGGCTAGGGTCCTATAATTCACCCCTCCACTTT
12	TRBJ2-3	TRBV20-1	-	-	CSAKTSTDTQYF	TGCAGTGCTAAAACTAGTACAGATACGCAGTATTTT
17	TRBJ2-2	TRBV7-9	few	-	CASSYGPPGSLTGELFF	TGTGCCAGCAGTTACGGCCCCCCTGGGAGTCTCACCGGGGAGCTGTTTTTT
17	TRBJ2-5	TRBV7-9	-	TRBD2	CASSPLSGLAVRETQYF	TGTGCCAGCAGCCCCCTCTCCGGACTAGCGGTGAGAGAGACCCAGTACTTC
14	TRBJ2-7	TRBV12-3/TRBV12-4	few	-	CASSLFDTSYEQYF	TGTGCCAGCAGTTTATTTGACACCTCCTACGAGCAGTACTTC
16	TRBJ1-2	TRBV2	-	-	CTSSSTVIGGLYGYTF	TGTACCAGCAGTTCCACCGTAATCGGGGGACTTTATGGCTACACCTTC
13	TRBJ1-2	TRBV7-2	few	-	CASSLRRGDGYTF	TGTGCCAGCAGCTTACGCCGGGGGGACGGCTACACCTTC
15	TRBJ1-5	TRBV4-3	few	TRBD1	CASSHYRGNNQPQHF	TGCGCCAGCAGCCACTACAGGGGCAACAATCAGCCCCAGCATTTT
13	TRBJ1-1	TRBV29-1	-	-	CSVAQKMNTEAFF	TGCAGCGTTGCACAGAAGATGAACACTGAAGCTTTCTTT
13	TRBJ2-7	TRBV3-1	few	TRBD1	CASSHSNRGEQYF	TGTGCCAGCAGCCACAGCAACAGGGGGGAGCAGTACTTC
15	TRBJ1-3	TRBV6-2/TRBV6-3	-	-	CASSPAALSGNTIYF	TGTGCCAGCAGTCCCGCGGCCCTCTCTGGAAACACCATATATTTT
16	TRBJ1-2	TRBV9	many	TRBD1	CASSVGTGPIDYGYTF	TGTGCCAGCAGCGTAGGGACAGGACCTATAGACTATGGCTACACCTTC
14	TRBJ2-5	TRBV7-2	-	TRBD1	CASSYDRGDETQYF	TGTGCCAGCAGCTACGACAGGGGAGATGAGACCCAGTACTTC
18	TRBJ2-1	TRBV28	few	-	CASSRRRGGPRSYNEQFF	TGTGCCAGCAGCCGCCGGCGCGGAGGGCCCCGCTCCTACAATGAGCAGTTCTTC
15	TRBJ2-7	TRBV7-6	-	TRBD2	CASSPLAGGIYEQYF	TGTGCCAGCAGCCCCCTAGCGGGAGGAATATACGAGCAGTACTTC
19	TRBJ2-1	TRBV12-5	few	-	CAKPGGAVATQSSYNEQFF	TGTGCTAAACCAGGGGGGGCCGTAGCGACCCAGAGCTCCTACAATGAGCAGTTCTTC
14	TRBJ1-2	TRBV7-2	-	-	CASSLEVDIHGYTF	TGTGCCAGCAGCTTAGAGGTGGACATCCATGGCTACACCTTC
16	TRBJ2-3	TRBV6-2/TRBV6-3	-	TRBD1	CASRPGQGASTDTQYF	TGTGCCAGCAGGCCGGGACAGGGGGCTAGCACAGATACGCAGTATTTT
15	TRBJ1-4	TRBV5-4	few	-	CASSAGTTSNEKLFF	TGTGCCAGCAGCGCCGGGACAACCTCTAATGAAAAACTGTTTTTT
13	TRBJ1-1	TRBV7-3	many	-	CASSYGPNTEAFF	TGTGCCAGCAGCTACGGACCGAACACTGAAGCTTTCTTT
16	TRBJ2-3	TRBV7-2	-	-	CASSGWRSARTDTQYF	TGTGCCAGCAGCGGTTGGCGGTCGGCCCGCACAGATACGCAGTATTTT
13	TRBJ2-3	TRBV29-1	-	-	CSVGGVITDTQYF	TGCAGCGTTGGGGGGGTGATCACAGATACGCAGTATTTT
16	TRBJ2-1	TRBV2	few	TRBD2	CASSDLAGGGYNEQFF	TGTGCCAGCAGTGACCTAGCGGGAGGGGGATACAATGAGCAGTTCTTC
16	TRBJ2-3	TRBV24-1	-	TRBD1	CATSDPGQGSTDTQYF	TGTGCCACCAGTGATCCGGGACAGGGAAGCACAGATACGCAGTATTTT
14	TRBJ2-5	TRBV7-3	-	-	CASSPSPTQETQYF	TGTGCCAGCAGCCCGTCCCCCACACAAGAGACCCAGTACTTC
14	TRBJ2-1	TRBV20-1	few	TRBD2	CSAQGLAGFYEQFF	TGCAGTGCCCAAGGACTAGCGGGTTTTTATGAGCAGTTCTTC
15	TRBJ2-2	TRBV5-8	-	-	CASSLGQINTGELFF	TGTGCCAGCAGCTTGGGACAGATTAACACCGGGGAGCTGTTTTTT
15	TRBJ2-7	TRBV5-1	once	-	CASMGLKGDPYEQYF	TGCGCCAGCATGGGGTTGAAGGGGGATCCCTACGAGCAGTACTTC
15	TRBJ1-6	TRBV27	-	-	CASSSGQILNSPLHF	TGTGCCAGCAGTTCCGGACAGATCCTTAATTCACCCCTCCACTTT
15	TRBJ2-1	TRBV2	-	-	CASSVTGKKDNEQFF	TGTGCCAGCAGTGTTACGGGAAAAAAGGACAATGAGCAGTTCTTC
12	TRBJ1-2	TRBV28	few	-	CASSKAGQGYTF	TGTGCCAGCAGTAAGGCAGGGCAAGGCTACACCTTC
16	TRBJ2-3	TRBV30	-	-	CAWTPLKSSSTDTQYF	TGTGCCTGGACCCCCCTAAAGAGCTCTAGCACAGATACGCAGTATTTT
13	TRBJ2-7	TRBV6-1	-	-	CAGGLDFGYEQYF	TGTGCCGGCGGGTTGGATTTTGGCTACGAGCAGTACTTC
11	TRBJ1-4	TRBV6-1	many	-	CASSPREGLFF	TGTGCCAGCAGTCCCCGGGAGGGACTGTTTTTT
12	TRBJ1-5	TRBV29-1	-	-	CSVSESNQPQHF	TGCAGCGTATCAGAGAGCAATCAGCCCCAGCATTTT
16	TRBJ1-2	TRBV7-6	-	-	CASSLGGDIEDYGYTF	TGTGCCAGCAGCTTAGGGGGTGACATTGAGGACTATGGCTACACCTTC
12	TRBJ1-1	TRBV20-1	-	-	CSARDFRAEAFF	TGCAGTGCTAGGGATTTTAGGGCTGAAGCTTTCTTT
14	TRBJ2-1	TRBV7-6	few	TRBD2	CASSHLTSGGWQFF	TGTGCCAGCAGCCATCTGACTAGCGGGGGATGGCAGTTCTTC
14	TRBJ1-4	TRBV9	-	-	CASSQDGKNEKLFF	TGTGCCAGCAGCCAAGACGGAAAGAATGAAAAACTGTTTTTT
17	TRBJ1-4	TRBV6-5	-	-	CASSYQGWLETNEKLFF	TGTGCCAGCAGTTACCAGGGGTGGCTAGAAACTAATGAAAAACTGTTTTTT
16	TRBJ2-3	TRBV5-1	-	TRBD2	CASSQGIERETDTQYF	TGCGCCAGCAGCCAAGGGATCGAGCGGGAGACAGATACGCAGTATTTT
14	TRBJ1-5	TRBV18	-	-	CASSPEARGQPQHF	TGTGCCAGCTCACCAGAGGCCAGAGGTCAGCCCCAGCATTTT
15	TRBJ2-7	TRBV27	-	-	CASSFLGSASYEQYF	TGTGCCAGCAGTTTCCTCGGATCAGCTTCCTACGAGCAGTACTTC
16	TRBJ1-2	TRBV19	-	TRBD1	CASSSRGDRVSYGYTF	TGTGCCAGTAGTTCCAGAGGGGACAGGGTGTCCTATGGCTACACCTTC
12	TRBJ2-3	TRBV20-1	few	-	CSARIATDTQYF	TGCAGTGCTAGGATAGCCACAGATACGCAGTATTTT
11	TRBJ2-2	TRBV28	-	-	CASSLFAELFF	TGTGCCAGCAGTTTATTTGCGGAGCTGTTTTTT
15	TRBJ2-5	TRBV15	-	-	CATSRENRIQETQYF	TGTGCCACCAGCAGAGAAAACAGGATACAAGAGACCCAGTACTTC
12	TRBJ2-1	TRBV7-3	-	-	CASSLKYNEQFF	TGTGCCAGCAGCTTAAAGTACAATGAGCAGTTCTTC
13	TRBJ2-2	TRBV20-1	-	-	CSACHENTGELFF	TGCAGTGCTTGTCACGAGAACACCGGGGAGCTGTTTTTT
16	TRBJ2-3	TRBV9	-	TRBD2	CASSQRTSGTTDTQYF	TGTGCCAGCAGCCAAAGGACTAGCGGGACCACAGATACGCAGTATTTT
15	TRBJ2-7	TRBV7-2	-	-	CASSLEGTKSYEQYF	TGTGCCAGCAGCTTAGAGGGCACGAAATCCTACGAGCAGTACTTC
15	TRBJ2-6	TRBV7-8	-	-	CASSFRDPGANVLTF	TGTGCCAGCAGCTTCCGGGATCCTGGGGCCAACGTCCTGACTTTC
13	TRBJ2-7	TRBV15	many	-	CATSRDFQDEQYF	TGTGCCACCAGCAGAGATTTCCAGGACGAGCAGTACTTC
13	TRBJ2-7	TRBV4-2	-	-	CASSQEGVGEQYF	TGTGCCAGCAGCCAAGAGGGGGTTGGCGAGCAGTACTTC
16	TRBJ2-2	TRBV14	-	-	CASSQQGGDYTGELFF	TGTGCCAGCAGCCAGCAAGGGGGAGATTACACCGGGGAGCTGTTTTTT
17	TRBJ2-3	TRBV4-3	few	-	CASSLRPETEATDTQYF	TGCGCCAGCAGTCTGAGACCCGAGACAGAAGCCACAGATACGCAGTATTTT